Following are 9 T cell receptor beta chains from one sample sequenced in a study of PD-1 blockade in classical Hodgkin lymphoma. Time point defined: newly diagnosed, previously untreated cHL patient sample. Negative selection with magnets was how CD8+ T cells were isolated from the thawed PBMCs. Clones were sequenced by immunoSEQ multiplex PCR, and TCRdb holds only the in-frame ones, with some missing. The sample includes just over 14,000 clones, 90% to 95% of them seen just once. The sequenced sample was CD8+ T cells from blood. These receptors were collected from a human donor with classical Hodgkin lymphoma.

The chain's CDR3 is CASSQDDSPTNEKLFF. In nucleotides, the CDR3 is TGCGCCAGCAGCCAGGATGACAGTCCAACTAATGAAAAACTGTTTTTT. This chain connects TRBV4-1 to TRBJ1-4, with D possibly matching TRBD1 (5 bases). The CDR3 has 16 residues. Trimming cost V 3 bases and J 0 bases, with 11 bases left between them. CDR1 MGHRA and CDR2 YSYEKL come from the germline V gene.

The V call is TRBV11-2, the J call TRBJ2-1; D is unresolved. V was trimmed by 5 bases and J by 0 bases, leaving 8 bases between them. The germline gives CDR1 SGHAT, CDR2 FQNNGV. The CDR3 covers 14 residues. The CDR3 nucleotides read TGTGCCAGCAGCCCAGCAAACTCCTACAATGAGCAGTTCTTC. Its protein product is CASSPANSYNEQFF.

The chain joins TRBV4-1 to TRBJ2-7; 10 bases are a match to TRBD1. CDR1 MGHRA and CDR2 YSYEKL come from the germline V gene. V shed 3 bases and J 7 bases; nucleotides not matched to a gene: 9. The CDR3 is 15 residues long. In DNA, the CDR3 is TGCGCCAGCAGCCACATAGACAGGGGGCTAGAAGAGCAGTACTTC. Translating it yields CASSHIDRGLEEQYF.

CDR3 nucleotide sequence: TGTGCCAGCAGCTTGGAGCTAGACGAGACCCAGTACTTC. Translated, it gives CASSLELDETQYF. V gene TRBV7-9 combines with J gene TRBJ2-5; no definite D call. Trimming took off 3 bases at V and 5 bases at J, with 10 bases between the two ends. Germline-derived CDR1 and CDR2 are SEHNR and FQNEAQ (reference sequence). This CDR3 spans 13 amino acids.

The rearrangement joins TRBV2 to TRBJ2-7, with 10 bases that match TRBD1. The germline V gene encodes CDR1 SNHLY and CDR2 FYNNEI. V trimming: 5 bases; J trimming: 2 bases; junction bases outside the gene matches: 6. The CDR3 contains 15 residues. In nucleotides, the CDR3 is TGTGCCAGCAGTCCCACCGGGACAGGGGCCTACGAGCAGTACTTC. Residues: CASSPTGTGAYEQYF.

The chain carries TRBV5-6 and TRBJ2-7, with no clear D. Germline V lookup: CDR1 SGHDT, CDR2 YYEEEE. CDR3 length equals 11 residues. V was pared by 4 bases and J by 3 bases, with 5 bases between. The CDR3 here is CASSLDYEQYF. Here the CDR3 DNA reads TGTGCCAGCAGCCTAGACTACGAGCAGTACTTC. The whole variable domain, remainder taken from reference TRBV5-6 and TRBJ2-7, is DAGVTQSPTHLIKTRGQQVTLRCSPKSGHDTVSWYQQALGQGPQFIFQYYEEEERQRGNFPDRFSGHQFPNYSSELNVNALLLGDSALYLCASSLDYEQYFGPGTRLTVT.

V and J are TRBV10-3 and TRBJ2-1, with 11 bases fitting TRBD2. Germline V gene lookup returns CDR1 ENHRY and CDR2 SYGVKD. This CDR3 spans 16 amino acids. V shed 3 bases, J shed 7 bases, and the junction held 8 bases outside the gene matches. CDR3 nucleotides: TGTGCCATCAGTGATTTTAGCGGGAGGGCGGTTAATGAGCAGTTCTTC. Translated, it gives CAISDFSGRAVNEQFF.

This sequence joins TRBV5-1 and TRBJ1-2; 10 bases map to TRBD1. V gave up 4 bases and J gave up 1 base; unmatched junction bases: 10. The CDR3 length is 17 residues. The V gene's germline CDR1 is SGHRS and CDR2 YFSETQ. The CDR3 sequence is CASSRTGGLWGNYGYTF. CDR3 in DNA: TGCGCCAGCAGCAGGACAGGGGGTCTGTGGGGTAACTATGGCTACACCTTC. Drawing the rest from reference TRBV5-1 and TRBJ1-2, the complete variable domain is KAGVTQTPRYLIKTRGQQVTLSCSPISGHRSVSWYQQTPGQGLQFLFEYFSETQRNKGNFPGRFSGRQFSNSRSEMNVSTLELGDSALYLCASSRTGGLWGNYGYTFGSGTRLTVV.

This clone has only a few counts. This chain links TRBV4-1 with TRBJ1-4; TRBD1 is a possible D gene (5 bases). The germline CDR1 and CDR2 sequences are MGHRA and YSYEKL. This CDR3 spans 15 amino acids. With 4 bases removed from V and 5 bases from J, the gap between germline ends came to 14 bases. Written as DNA, the CDR3 is TGCGCCAGCAGCCCCCTTGGGGGGGAAAATGAAAAACTGTTTTTT. Encoded protein: CASSPLGGENEKLFF.